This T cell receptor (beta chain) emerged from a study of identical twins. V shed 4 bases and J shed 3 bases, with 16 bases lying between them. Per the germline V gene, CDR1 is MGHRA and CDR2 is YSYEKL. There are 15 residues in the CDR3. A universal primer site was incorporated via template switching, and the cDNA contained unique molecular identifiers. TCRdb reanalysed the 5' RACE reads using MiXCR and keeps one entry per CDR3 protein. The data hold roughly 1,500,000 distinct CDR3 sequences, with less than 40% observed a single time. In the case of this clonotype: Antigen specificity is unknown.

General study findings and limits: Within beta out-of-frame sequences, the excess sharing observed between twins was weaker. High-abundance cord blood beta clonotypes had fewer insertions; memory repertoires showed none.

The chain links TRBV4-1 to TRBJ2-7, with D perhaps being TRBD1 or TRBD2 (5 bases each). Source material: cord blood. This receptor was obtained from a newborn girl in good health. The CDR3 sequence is CASSPDRDPLYEQYF. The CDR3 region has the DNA TGCGCCAGCAGCCCTGACCGGGACCCCCTCTACGAGCAGTACTTC.